This T cell receptor (beta chain) was profiled in a study of T cells in narcolepsy. Overall study context: Healthy controls were enrolled alongside patients with narcolepsy type 1 or type 2. General study points: Autoreactive HCRT-specific and TRIB2-specific clonotypes were marked in same-patient CSF-versus-blood CD4+ comparisons. Some memory CD4+ repertoires had no autoreactive clone sequences. Autoreactive clonotypes reportedly recurred in blood of same and different patients, not controls.

In regard to this clone: Its antigen is unknown.

TCRdb's table, derived via immunoSEQ multiplex PCR, lists solely in-frame clones and lacks some. The sample has nearly 25,000 clones; about 60% are singletons. Germline V CDR1 and CDR2: SEHNR, FQNEAQ (reference sequence). V dropped 2 bases and J dropped 5 bases, with 10 bases sitting between them. The CDR3 runs 14 residues. The sequenced material came from memory (CD45RA-) CD4+ T cells from blood. The chain is built from TRBV7-9 and TRBJ2-1; maybe TRBD2 (6 bases). This TCR came from a human donor in good health. The CDR3 reads CASSLTSPNNEQFF. The CDR3 nucleotides are TGTGCCAGCAGCTTAACTAGCCCAAACAATGAGCAGTTCTTC. The full variable domain, rest sourced from reference TRBV7-9 and TRBJ2-1, is DTGVSQNPRHKITKRGQNVTFRCDPISEHNRLYWYRQTLGQGPEFLTYFQNEAQLEKSRLLSDRFSAERPKGSFSTLEIQRTEQGDSAMYLCASSLTSPNNEQFFGPGTRLTVL.